Following are 30 T cell receptor beta chains from one sample sequenced in a study of Ad26.COV2.S vaccination and SARS-CoV-2 variants. Here immunoSEQ multiplex PCR was the method, and the copy in TCRdb shows in-frame clones only, minus some. The sample comprises 440,000 or so clones, nearly 90% of which are singletons, and under 2% rests with the top ten. Stated treatment: around 19 received Ad26.COV2.S at low or high dose, single or two shots; several received placebo; per-sample allocation not given. The samples were gathered on day 63 after the first injection of vaccine or placebo. Sequencing was performed on peripheral blood, taken in a trial of Ad26.COV2.S vaccine versus placebo. Source of these receptors: a person between 18 and 60 years old who received the Ad26.COV2.S COVID-19 vaccine or a placebo.

The CDR3 region is CASSDGQGNSPLHF. The CDR3 coding sequence is TGCGCCAGCAGTGATGGACAGGGTAATTCACCCCTCCACTTT. V is TRBV10-2 and J is TRBJ1-6; 8 positions agree with TRBD1. With 3 bases clipped from V and 6 bases from J, the junction kept 1 base outside the gene matches. The CDR3 is 14 amino acids. Germline-derived CDR1 and CDR2 are WSHSY and SAAADI.

The V and J genes are TRBV5-1 and TRBJ2-1, with D possibly being TRBD1 (7 bases). The germline V gene encodes CDR1 SGHRS and CDR2 YFSETQ. This CDR3 is 16 amino acids long. V lost 0 bases to trimming and J lost 3 bases, with 13 bases between them. The CDR3 protein is CASSLAGGGLYNEQFF. CDR3 DNA sequence: TGCGCCAGCAGCTTGGCCGGAGGGGGCCTCTACAATGAGCAGTTCTTC.

The chain couples TRBV7-6 to TRBJ2-3; 10 nucleotides align to TRBD2. This CDR3 spans 18 amino acids. Trimming cost V 5 bases and J 5 bases; bases outside gene matches: 16. CDR1 is SGHVS, CDR2 FNYEAQ, per germline. Written as DNA, the CDR3 is TGTGCCAGCAGCCCAGCAGCCGGGACTAGCGAAGGAGGAGATACGCAGTATTTT. Translated: CASSPAAGTSEGGDTQYF.

The V gene is TRBV5-1, the J gene TRBJ1-1, with D possibly matching TRBD1 (6 bases). The V and J ends lost 2 bases and 1 base respectively, with 12 bases between them. This CDR3 is built from 15 residues. CDR1 SGHRS and CDR2 YFSETQ come from the germline V gene. CDR3: CASSFGPDRNTEAFF. The CDR3 nucleotides are TGCGCCAGCAGCTTCGGACCGGACAGGAACACTGAAGCTTTCTTT.

The J gene is TRBJ1-1, the V gene TRBV9; D call uncertain. V shed 0 bases and J shed 7 bases, with 10 bases lying between them. The CDR3 length is 13 residues. Germline CDR1 reads SGDLS; CDR2 reads YYNGEE. This chain's CDR3 is CASSVVSKNEAFF. The CDR3 nucleotides read TGTGCCAGCAGCGTAGTATCGAAAAATGAAGCTTTCTTT. The entire variable domain, with the rest obtained from reference TRBV9 and TRBJ1-1, is as follows: DSGVTQTPKHLITATGQRVTLRCSPRSGDLSVYWYQQSLDQGLQFLIQYYNGEERAKGNILERFSAQQFPDLHSELNLSSLELGDSALYFCASSVVSKNEAFFGQGTRLTVV.

This chain joins TRBV27 and TRBJ2-7; 7 nucleotides align to TRBD2. The CDR3 is 16 amino acids. V trimming: 0 bases; J trimming: 2 bases; junction bases outside the gene matches: 7. Germline V CDR1 and CDR2: MNHEY, SMNVEV (reference sequence). CDR3: CASSLSRTRRPYEQYF. CDR3 sequence (DNA): TGTGCCAGCAGTTTATCGAGGACTAGAAGGCCCTACGAGCAGTACTTC.

The chain carries TRBV5-4 and TRBJ2-7; no reliable D call. Germline lookup yields CDR1 SGHNT and CDR2 YYREEE (reference sequence). The V and J ends lost 1 base and 3 bases respectively, with 8 bases between them. The CDR3 is made up of 13 amino acids. CDR3 sequence: CASSLKGNYEQYF. The CDR3 bases are TGTGCCAGCAGCTTGAAAGGAAACTACGAGCAGTACTTC.

This chain uses TRBV27 with TRBJ1-2, with D maybe TRBD1 (5 bases). Germline V gene lookup returns CDR1 MNHEY and CDR2 SMNVEV (reference sequence). With 4 bases removed from V and 4 bases from J, the gap between germline ends came to 13 bases. The CDR3 runs to 14 residues. CDR3 protein: CASSSRGRGYGYTF. The CDR3 DNA follows: TGTGCCAGCAGTTCGCGGGGAAGGGGCTATGGCTACACCTTC.

The chain recombines TRBV5-1 with TRBJ1-6; 8 bases map to TRBD1. The CDR3 totals 15 residues. V gave up 4 bases and J gave up 7 bases; unmatched junction bases: 7. Germline V gene lookup returns CDR1 SGHRS and CDR2 YFSETQ. The CDR3 reads CASSDRRGRNSPLHF. The CDR3 bases are TGCGCCAGCAGCGACCGCAGGGGGCGGAATTCACCCCTCCACTTT.

The count of this clone is one. This sequence joins TRBV6-6 and TRBJ2-7; D is undetermined. The CDR3 is made up of 11 amino acids. From germline, CDR1 is MNHNY and CDR2 SVGAGI (reference sequence). V lost 10 bases and J 9 bases, leaving 16 bases between the germline ends. CDR3 region: CAIADGRGQYF. DNA for the CDR3: TGTGCCATTGCGGACGGACGTGGGCAGTACTTC.

The chain carries TRBV27 and TRBJ1-5; 8 bases are shared with TRBD1. V was clipped by 5 bases and J by 4 bases; unmatched bases: 13. The CDR3 runs to 17 residues. The V gene's germline CDR1 is MNHEY and CDR2 SMNVEV (reference sequence). The CDR3 DNA reads as TGTGCCAGCAGTACCCTAGACAGGGGTTACCTAAATCAGCCCCAGCATTTT. This sequence encodes CASSTLDRGYLNQPQHF.

This chain joins TRBV13 and TRBJ1-1; a weak D match, TRBD1 (6 bases). The germline V gene has CDR1 PRHDT and CDR2 FYEKMQ (reference sequence). V was shortened by 5 bases and J by 5 bases, with 21 bases between the two germline ends. This CDR3 is 16 amino acids long. CDR3 protein: CASSLREQGVGTEAFF. CDR3 nucleotides: TGTGCCAGCAGCCTCCGGGAACAGGGTGTTGGGACTGAAGCTTTCTTT.

The chain recombines TRBV2 with TRBJ1-2; no clear D gene. Trimming took off 2 bases at V and 2 bases at J, with 9 bases between the two ends. This CDR3 has 14 amino acids. Germline assignment: CDR1 SNHLY and CDR2 FYNNEI. This CDR3 reads CASSEKRSNYGYTF. The CDR3 coding sequence is TGTGCCAGCAGTGAAAAAAGATCCAACTATGGCTACACCTTC. The whole variable domain, filled in from reference TRBV2 and TRBJ1-2, reads EPEVTQTPSHQVTQMGQEVILRCVPISNHLYFYWYRQILGQKVEFLVSFYNNEISEKSEIFDDQFSVERPDGSNFTLKIRSTKLEDSAMYFCASSEKRSNYGYTFGSGTRLTVV.

This CDR3 reads CAWSQALLEAFF. The DNA for the CDR3 is TGTGCCTGGTCACAGGCGCTCCTGGAAGCTTTCTTT. The chain joins TRBV30 to TRBJ1-1, with D possibly being TRBD1 (5 bases). The CDR3 is made up of 12 amino acids. The ends were cut back, 5 bases at V and 8 bases at J, with 15 bases in the middle. CDR1 and CDR2 (germline): GTSNPN, SVGIG (reference sequence).

The J gene is TRBJ2-7, the V gene TRBV6-2 or TRBV6-3; 8 bases map to TRBD1. The V gene's germline CDR1 is MNHEY and CDR2 SVGEGT. The CDR3 has 15 amino acids. The ends lost 6 bases at V and 5 bases at J; junction bases unmatched: 12. The CDR3 loop reads CASSRDRRWGDEQYF. The CDR3 DNA reads TGTGCCAGCAGCCGGGACAGGAGGTGGGGGGACGAGCAGTACTTC.

The gene calls are TRBV28 and TRBJ2-4; 7 positions agree with TRBD1. V shed 2 bases, J shed 8 bases, and the junction held 15 bases outside the gene matches. CDR1 and CDR2 (germline): MDHEN, SYDVKM. The CDR3 is 17 amino acids. This CDR3 reads CASSLNRVMTGMDIQYF. The CDR3 coding sequence is TGTGCCAGCAGTTTAAATAGGGTGATGACAGGGATGGACATTCAGTACTTC.

The chain links TRBV5-8 to TRBJ2-5; no firm D call. This CDR3 comprises 13 residues. The ends were cut back, 0 bases at V and 3 bases at J, with 6 bases in the middle. Germline V gene data show CDR1 as SGHTS and CDR2 as YDEGEE. The CDR3 coding sequence is TGTGCCAGCAGCTTGGGACCGGAAGAGACCCAGTACTTC. It specifies CASSLGPEETQYF.

This clone has only a few counts. The genes are TRBV2 and TRBJ1-5, with D perhaps TRBD1 (5 bases). Trimming pared 3 bases from V and 7 bases from J, leaving 13 bases between. The CDR3 has 14 residues. Germline CDR1 is SNHLY and CDR2 is FYNNEI. The CDR3 reads CASSEGPLGQPQHF. In nucleotides, the CDR3 is TGTGCCAGCAGTGAGGGACCCCTGGGGCAGCCCCAGCATTTT.

The V gene is TRBV6-5, the J gene TRBJ1-5; 7 bases align to TRBD1. The CDR3 contains 14 residues. J gave up 4 bases and V 6 bases, and 6 bases lay outside the gene matches. In germline, CDR1 is MNHEY, CDR2 SVGAGI. CDR3 sequence reads: CASRPDRANQPQHF. The CDR3 DNA reads TGTGCCAGCAGACCTGACAGGGCGAATCAGCCCCAGCATTTT.

The gene calls are TRBV7-9 and TRBJ1-4, with D unclear. This CDR3 is 14 amino acids long. Germline CDR1 is SEHNR and CDR2 is FQNEAQ (reference sequence). V was cut by 5 bases and J by 8 bases, with 15 bases left in between. The CDR3 nucleotides read TGTGCCAGCAGCCTCGTGTGGGTAGGGGAAAAACTGTTTTTT. Translated: CASSLVWVGEKLFF.

The chain couples TRBV5-1 to TRBJ2-7; 9 bases match TRBD2. J lost 2 bases, V lost 3 bases, and 6 bases had no gene match. The germline V gene encodes CDR1 SGHRS and CDR2 YFSETQ. CDR3 length equals 15 residues. In DNA form, the CDR3 reads TGCGCCAGCAGCTGGAGCGGGGGGCCACCCTACGAGCAGTACTTC. Translated, it gives CASSWSGGPPYEQYF.

The V and J genes are TRBV4-2 and TRBJ2-3; D unresolved. This CDR3 spans 17 amino acids. The ends were cut back, 0 bases at V and 2 bases at J, with 15 bases in the middle. Germline CDR1 LGHNA, CDR2 YNFKEQ. In DNA form, the CDR3 reads TGTGCCAGCAGCCAAGATCTTGTCGGCCTACCCACAGATACGCAGTATTTT. It specifies CASSQDLVGLPTDTQYF.

The chain combines TRBV7-2 with TRBJ1-4; 7 bases line up with TRBD1. Germline lookup yields CDR1 SGHTA and CDR2 FQGNSA. The V segment lost 5 bases and the J segment 7 bases; nucleotides outside the gene matches: 7. The CDR3 spans 14 residues. The CDR3 is CASSPGQWSEKLFF. DNA of the CDR3: TGTGCCAGCAGCCCGGGACAGTGGAGTGAAAAACTGTTTTTT.

The chain joins TRBV30 to TRBJ1-2; 8 positions agree with TRBD1. V was pared by 4 bases and J by 5 bases, with 6 bases of the junction left unmatched. Germline V gene data show CDR1 as GTSNPN and CDR2 as SVGIG (reference sequence). This CDR3 has 13 residues. The CDR3 DNA reads as TGTGCCTGGAACCGGGACAGGCCGTATGGCTACACCTTC. This translates into CAWNRDRPYGYTF.

This chain connects TRBV4-1 to TRBJ2-7, with D possibly being TRBD1 (5 bases). Germline values: CDR1 MGHRA, CDR2 YSYEKL. Deletions cut 4 bases from V and 0 bases from J, with 13 bases between. This CDR3 has 15 residues. CDR3 DNA: TGCGCCAGCAGCCTCAATCCGGACACCTCCTACGAGCAGTACTTC. This gives the protein CASSLNPDTSYEQYF.

V gene TRBV5-1 combines with J gene TRBJ1-1; no clear D gene. V lost 1 base to trimming and J lost 3 bases, with 10 bases between them. Per germline, CDR1 SGHRS and CDR2 YFSETQ. This CDR3 spans 14 amino acids. CDR3 nucleotide sequence: TGCGCCAGCAGCTTGTTGGCAGAGCACACTGAAGCTTTCTTT. Protein sequence: CASSLLAEHTEAFF. Filled out from reference TRBV5-1 and TRBJ1-1, the complete variable domain reads KAGVTQTPRYLIKTRGQQVTLSCSPISGHRSVSWYQQTPGQGLQFLFEYFSETQRNKGNFPGRFSGRQFSNSRSEMNVSTLELGDSALYLCASSLLAEHTEAFFGQGTRLTVV.

This sequence joins TRBV5-4 and TRBJ2-6; unclear D gene. Deletions cut 2 bases from V and 2 bases from J, with 8 bases between. Germline V gene sequence: CDR1 SGHNT, CDR2 YYREEE (reference sequence). This CDR3 is built from 15 residues. CDR3 nucleotide sequence: TGTGCCAGCAGCTTTGTGGGCGCTGGGGCCAACGTCCTGACTTTC. This gives the protein CASSFVGAGANVLTF.

V is TRBV7-6 and J is TRBJ2-5, with D perhaps TRBD1 (5 bases). This CDR3 spans 13 amino acids. Trimming took 4 bases from V and 1 from J, leaving 7 bases between them. Per the germline V gene, CDR1 is SGHVS and CDR2 is FNYEAQ. Written as DNA, the CDR3 is TGTGCCAGCAGCTCCAGGGTCCAAGAGACCCAGTACTTC. Its protein product is CASSSRVQETQYF.

The rearrangement uses TRBV2 and TRBJ1-5; D unclear. Germline lookup yields CDR1 SNHLY and CDR2 FYNNEI. Trimming removed 6 bases at V and 0 bases at J, with 12 bases between. The CDR3 is 15 amino acids. The CDR3 is CASSSAPSSNQPQHF. CDR3 nucleotides: TGTGCCAGCAGCAGCGCCCCCAGTAGCAATCAGCCCCAGCATTTT.

This clone was observed a few times. V usage is TRBV2 and J usage is TRBJ2-7, with 8 positions matching TRBD2. The CDR3 has 15 amino acids. With 6 bases clipped from V and 3 bases from J, the junction kept 10 bases outside the gene matches. Germline V lookup: CDR1 SNHLY, CDR2 FYNNEI. CDR3 region: CASRETSGGSYEQYF. CDR3 sequence (DNA): TGTGCCAGCAGGGAAACTAGCGGCGGCAGCTACGAGCAGTACTTC. Filled out from reference TRBV2 and TRBJ2-7, the complete variable domain reads EPEVTQTPSHQVTQMGQEVILRCVPISNHLYFYWYRQILGQKVEFLVSFYNNEISEKSEIFDDQFSVERPDGSNFTLKIRSTKLEDSAMYFCASRETSGGSYEQYFGPGTRLTVT.